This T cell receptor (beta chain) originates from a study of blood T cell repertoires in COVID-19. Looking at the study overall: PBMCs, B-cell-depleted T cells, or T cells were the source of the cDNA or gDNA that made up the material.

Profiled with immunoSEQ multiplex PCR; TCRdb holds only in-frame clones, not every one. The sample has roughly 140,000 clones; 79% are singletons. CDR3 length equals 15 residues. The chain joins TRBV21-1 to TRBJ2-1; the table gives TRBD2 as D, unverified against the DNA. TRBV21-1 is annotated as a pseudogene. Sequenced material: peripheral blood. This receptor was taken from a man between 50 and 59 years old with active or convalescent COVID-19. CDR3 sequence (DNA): TGTGCCAGCAGCAAACCCCGGACTAGCCACAATGAGCAGTTCTTC. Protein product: CASSKPRTSHNEQFF.